A selection of T cell receptor beta chains follows, all from one sample in a study of early T cells in non-severe SARS-CoV-2 infection. TCRdb processed the 5' RACE reads anew with MiXCR; each CDR3 protein has one entry. The table includes roughly 90,000 distinct CDR3 sequences, under 15% detected once. Sequenced input: whole blood. These receptor sequences come from an adult who was a healthcare worker with PCR-confirmed SARS-CoV-2 infection or an uninfected control (not recorded which). CDR3s include the opening cysteine and the closing phenylalanine or tryptophan. Each record gives: J gene, D gene, clone size, V gene, CDR3 protein, CDR3 DNA. D genes are given only for firm matches. Clone size is not always given. Where it is, it says once, few, many or a class for expanded clones.

TRBJ1-5	.	.	TRBV29-1	CSVAGENQPQHF	TGCAGCGTCGCCGGGGAGAATCAGCCCCAGCATTTT
TRBJ1-4	TRBD1	.	TRBV19	CASSMPGQGATNEKLFF	TGTGCCAGTAGTATGCCTGGACAGGGGGCAACTAATGAAAAACTGTTTTTT
TRBJ2-6	.	many	TRBV11-1	CASSSQGARANVLTF	TGTGCCAGCAGCTCCCAGGGTGCCAGGGCCAACGTCCTGACTTTC
TRBJ2-5	.	.	TRBV14	CASSQTVQETQYF	TGTGCCAGCAGCCAGACAGTCCAAGAGACCCAGTACTTC
TRBJ2-2	.	many	TRBV20-1	CSARSPSPVGNTGELFF	TGCAGTGCTAGAAGTCCTAGCCCCGTGGGTAACACCGGGGAGCTGTTTTTT
TRBJ1-1	.	few	TRBV20-1	CSARDSRVGTEAFF	TGCAGTGCTAGAGATTCCAGGGTTGGAACTGAAGCTTTCTTT
TRBJ2-2	.	.	TRBV10-3	CATRPGDTGELFF	TGTGCCACCCGACCGGGAGACACCGGGGAGCTGTTTTTT
TRBJ2-5	.	.	TRBV3-1	CASSQECLTQYF	TGTGCCAGCAGCCAAGAATGCCTGACCCAGTACTTC
TRBJ2-5	.	.	TRBV11-3	CASSPRFQETQYF	TGTGCCAGCAGCCCACGTTTCCAAGAGACCCAGTACTTC
TRBJ2-5	.	.	TRBV11-2	CASNSLGSGNQETQYF	TGTGCCAGCAACTCACTGGGTAGCGGCAACCAAGAGACCCAGTACTTC
TRBJ2-2	TRBD2	.	TRBV5-5	CASSLAGDGTGELFF	TGTGCCAGCAGCTTAGCGGGGGACGGCACCGGGGAGCTGTTTTTT
TRBJ1-1	.	few	TRBV18	CASSPGTQNTEAFF	TGTGCCAGCTCACCAGGAACTCAAAACACTGAAGCTTTCTTT
TRBJ2-3	.	many	TRBV27	CASKYRAIGTDTQYF	TGTGCCAGCAAGTACAGGGCCATTGGCACAGATACGCAGTATTTT
TRBJ1-3	TRBD1	many	TRBV6-1	CASSAGQLSGNTIYF	TGTGCCAGCAGTGCGGGACAGCTCTCTGGAAACACCATATATTTT
TRBJ1-5	TRBD1	few	TRBV30	CAWSSVGQGLYSNQPQHF	TGTGCCTGGAGTTCCGTGGGACAGGGGTTGTATAGCAATCAGCCCCAGCATTTT
TRBJ1-6	.	few	TRBV3-1	CASSRTKGGSPLHF	TGTGCCAGCAGCCGAACGAAAGGTGGTTCACCCCTCCACTTT
TRBJ2-1	.	few	TRBV7-6	CASSPSGDNEQFF	TGTGCCAGCAGCCCCTCAGGGGACAATGAGCAGTTCTTC
TRBJ1-5	.	.	TRBV2	CASSEWGTNQPQHF	TGTGCCAGCAGTGAATGGGGCACCAATCAGCCCCAGCATTTT
TRBJ1-5	.	many	TRBV20-1	CSALGAGDVHQPQHF	TGCAGTGCTTTGGGTGCAGGGGACGTCCATCAGCCCCAGCATTTT
TRBJ2-1	.	many	TRBV7-6	CASSLTGRYNEQFF	TGTGCCAGCAGCTTAACAGGGCGCTACAATGAGCAGTTCTTC
TRBJ2-3	.	many	TRBV11-3	CASSTATGEGDTQYF	TGTGCCAGCAGCACAGCCACAGGAGAAGGGGATACGCAGTATTTT
TRBJ1-5	TRBD1	many	TRBV6-6	CASSYPRQGKSKPQHF	TGTGCCAGCAGTTACCCGCGACAGGGGAAGAGTAAGCCCCAGCATTTT
TRBJ1-1	.	many	TRBV12-3/TRBV12-4	CASRPAGAEAFF	TGTGCCAGCAGGCCGGCGGGGGCTGAAGCTTTCTTT
TRBJ2-5	.	.	TRBV29-1	CSAQQGRYQETQYF	TGCAGCGCCCAACAGGGAAGGTACCAAGAGACCCAGTACTTC
TRBJ1-2	.	few	TRBV7-3	CASSPTPNYGYTF	TGTGCCAGCAGCCCCACACCTAACTATGGCTACACCTTC
TRBJ1-1	.	.	TRBV7-2	CASSLARQLNTEAFF	TGTGCCAGCAGCTTAGCGCGACAGCTGAACACTGAAGCTTTCTTT
TRBJ2-2	.	few	TRBV12-3/TRBV12-4	CASSFVRILGTGELFF	TGTGCCAGCAGTTTCGTAAGGATTTTGGGGACCGGGGAGCTGTTTTTT
TRBJ2-2	.	.	TRBV19	CASIDNHRGTGELFF	TGTGCCAGTATCGACAACCACCGGGGCACCGGGGAGCTGTTTTTT
TRBJ1-3	.	few	TRBV7-6	CASSSRFRGAAGNTIYF	TGTGCCAGCAGCTCCCGCTTTCGGGGCGCAGCGGGAAACACCATATATTTT
TRBJ1-4	TRBD1	many	TRBV5-6	CASSYWGQGQGNEKLFF	TGTGCCAGCAGCTATTGGGGGCAGGGACAGGGGAATGAAAAACTGTTTTTT
TRBJ1-5	.	few	TRBV4-2	CASSQELNRASNQPQHF	TGTGCCAGCAGCCAAGAGTTGAACAGGGCAAGCAATCAGCCCCAGCATTTT
TRBJ2-1	TRBD1	few	TRBV9	CASSSGTGGEQFF	TGTGCCAGCAGCAGTGGGACAGGGGGCGAGCAGTTCTTC
TRBJ1-5	.	many	TRBV6-1	CASMAGGGPYSNQPQHF	TGTGCCAGCATGGCTGGGGGGGGACCCTATAGCAATCAGCCCCAGCATTTT
TRBJ2-3	TRBD2	.	TRBV7-2	CASSRRWTSGGTDTQYF	TGTGCCAGCAGCCGACGCTGGACTAGCGGGGGCACAGATACGCAGTATTTT
TRBJ2-2	.	.	TRBV29-1	CSADRNTGELFF	TGCAGCGCAGACAGGAACACCGGGGAGCTGTTTTTT
TRBJ2-1	.	few	TRBV12-3/TRBV12-4	CASSLGNPYNEQFF	TGTGCCAGCAGTTTAGGGAATCCCTACAATGAGCAGTTCTTC
TRBJ1-1	.	few	TRBV7-9	CASSLTQGHTEAFF	TGTGCCAGCAGCCTAACACAGGGACACACTGAAGCTTTCTTT
TRBJ1-2	.	many	TRBV3-1	CASSQTEGGYTF	TGTGCCAGCAGCCAAACAGAGGGTGGCTACACCTTC
TRBJ1-5	.	.	TRBV30	CAWSVTGSQPQHF	TGTGCCTGGAGTGTAACAGGGAGCCAGCCCCAGCATTTT
TRBJ1-6	.	.	TRBV11-2	CASSLEPLNNSPLHF	TGTGCCAGCAGCTTAGAGCCCCTTAATAATTCACCCCTCCACTTT
TRBJ2-4	.	many	TRBV5-1	CASSLGGIQYF	TGCGCCAGCAGCTTGGGTGGCATTCAGTACTTC
TRBJ1-4	.	.	TRBV4-1	CASSPLGRDTNEKLFF	TGCGCCAGCAGCCCGCTGGGCAGGGATACTAATGAAAAACTGTTTTTT
TRBJ2-5	.	many	TRBV6-5	CASSYQNSETQYF	TGTGCCAGCAGTTACCAAAACTCAGAGACCCAGTACTTC
TRBJ2-1	TRBD1	few	TRBV5-1	CASSWETGYEQFF	TGCGCCAGCAGCTGGGAGACAGGGTATGAGCAGTTCTTC
TRBJ2-3	.	.	TRBV9	CASSVEAGQLNTDTQYF	TGTGCCAGCAGCGTAGAGGCGGGACAGCTAAACACAGATACGCAGTATTTT
TRBJ2-3	TRBD2	few	TRBV7-9	CASSPRLASTDTQYF	TGTGCCAGCAGCCCTAGACTAGCTAGCACAGATACGCAGTATTTT